One and the same sample provided the 7 T cell receptor beta chains below, sequenced in a study of technical replicates of blood from several donors. Measured with immunoSEQ multiplex PCR; TCRdb has only the in-frame clones, and not every one. Of about 99,000 clones listed, about 95% were seen once; the top ten hold 0.2% to 0.25%. The source material was T cells isolated from PBMCs. These receptors all come from a human donor in good health.

This clone was detected a few times. V is TRBV7-9 and J is TRBJ2-3; 13 bases are shared with TRBD2. CDR1 SEHNR and CDR2 FQNEAQ come from the germline V gene (reference sequence). This CDR3 has 17 residues. The V gene end was trimmed by 2 bases and the J gene end by 1 base; junction bases not matched to a gene: 3. The CDR3 DNA reads TGTGCCAGCAGCTTAATTACTAGCGGGGGGGGCACAGATACGCAGTATTTT. Its translation: CASSLITSGGGTDTQYF.

The chain joins TRBV2 to TRBJ1-4; D may be TRBD1 (6 bases). The CDR3 has 18 residues. V was shortened by 4 bases and J by 0 bases, with 18 bases between the two germline ends. Germline V lookup: CDR1 SNHLY, CDR2 FYNNEI. In DNA, the CDR3 is TGTGCCAGCAGTGCCCAGGGGTTTATTGCTGCAACTAATGAAAAACTGTTTTTT. Protein product: CASSAQGFIAATNEKLFF. Full variable domain (remainder filled in from reference TRBV2 and TRBJ1-4): EPEVTQTPSHQVTQMGQEVILRCVPISNHLYFYWYRQILGQKVEFLVSFYNNEISEKSEIFDDQFSVERPDGSNFTLKIRSTKLEDSAMYFCASSAQGFIAATNEKLFFGSGTQLSVL.

The rearrangement joins TRBV9 to TRBJ2-7; 7 bases are shared with TRBD2. Germline V lookup: CDR1 SGDLS, CDR2 YYNGEE. CDR3 length: 12 amino acids. Losses at the gene ends were 3 bases for V and 3 bases for J; bases not matched to a gene: 0. CDR3 coding DNA: TGTGCCAGCAGCGGGGGGGGCTACGAGCAGTACTTC. Protein sequence: CASSGGGYEQYF.

The V gene is TRBV11-3, the J gene TRBJ2-7; possibly TRBD2 for D (5 bases). Looked up from germline, CDR1 is SGHNT and CDR2 is YENEEA. There are 13 residues in the CDR3. Trimming left V 5 bases short and J 3 bases short, with 11 bases between. The CDR3 loop is CASSPAGGYEQYF. DNA of the CDR3: TGTGCCAGCAGCCCCGCGGGCGGCTACGAGCAGTACTTC.

The chain couples TRBV5-4 to TRBJ2-7; TRBD2 is a possible D gene (7 bases). The CDR3 length is 13 residues. The germline V gene encodes CDR1 SGHNT and CDR2 YYREEE (reference sequence). Trimming removed 4 bases at V and 7 bases at J, with 15 bases between. This CDR3 is CASSGTRGGEQYF. The DNA of the CDR3 is TGTGCCAGCAGCGGAACAAGGGGGGGAGAGCAGTACTTC.

The chain joins TRBV19 to TRBJ1-5; 7 positions agree with TRBD1. V was clipped by 5 bases and J by 9 bases; unmatched bases: 13. The CDR3 totals 15 residues. Germline assignment: CDR1 LNHDA and CDR2 SQIVND (reference sequence). The CDR3 loop reads CASSVTGRPLPPQHF. In DNA form, the CDR3 reads TGTGCCAGTAGTGTGACAGGGAGGCCTCTGCCGCCCCAGCATTTT.

V and J are TRBV29-1 and TRBJ2-1; the match to TRBD1 covers 7 bases. Trimming took 4 bases from V and 6 from J; bases not matched to a gene: 3. Germline V gene lookup returns CDR1 SQVTM and CDR2 ANQGSEA. This CDR3 is 12 amino acids long. CDR3 DNA: TGCAGCGTTGCCCCAGGGGGCAATGAGCAGTTCTTC. It is translated as CSVAPGGNEQFF.